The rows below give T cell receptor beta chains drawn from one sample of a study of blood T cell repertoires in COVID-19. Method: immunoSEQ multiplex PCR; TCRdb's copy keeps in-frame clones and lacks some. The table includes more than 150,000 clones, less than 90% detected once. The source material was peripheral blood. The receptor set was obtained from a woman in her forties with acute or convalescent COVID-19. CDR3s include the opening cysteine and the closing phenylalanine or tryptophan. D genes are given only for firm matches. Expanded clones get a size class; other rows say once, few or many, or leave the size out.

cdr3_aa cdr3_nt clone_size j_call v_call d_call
CASSYGQGVTEAFF TGTGCCAGCAGTTACGGGCAGGGTGTCACTGAAGCTTTCTTT NA TRBJ1-1 TRBV6-6 NA
CASTGGLRFFGYTF TGTGCCAGCACAGGGGGACTTAGGTTCTTTGGCTACACCTTC NA TRBJ1-2 TRBV6-5 TRBD1
CASSIVSPGANVLTF TGTGCCAGCAGTATTGTCTCCCCTGGGGCCAACGTCCTGACTTTC once TRBJ2-6 TRBV28 NA
CATKQGTNEKLFF TGTGCCACCAAACAGGGGACTAATGAAAAACTGTTTTTT NA TRBJ1-4 TRBV10-3 TRBD1
CASPPGGIYGYTF TGTGCAAGTCCACCGGGGGGAATATATGGCTACACCTTC NA TRBJ1-2 TRBV12-2 NA
CASSFTGDLYYEQYF TGTGCCAGCAGTTTTACGGGAGACCTGTATTACGAGCAGTACTTC NA TRBJ2-7 TRBV27 NA
CASSVTSGGTDTQYF TGTGCCAGCAGTGTAACTAGCGGGGGCACAGATACGCAGTATTTT NA TRBJ2-3 TRBV6-4 TRBD2
CASSRRPGSQPQHF TGTGCCAGCAGTCGCAGGCCAGGGTCCCAGCCCCAGCATTTT NA TRBJ1-5 TRBV6-5 NA
CASKGNWNTEAFF TGTGCCAGCAAGGGGAACTGGAACACTGAAGCTTTCTTT NA TRBJ1-1 TRBV28 NA
CASRAGGQTEAFF TGTGCCAGTAGGGCAGGGGGCCAAACTGAAGCTTTCTTT once TRBJ1-1 TRBV19 TRBD1
CSASQGWWGRDYGYTF TGCAGTGCTAGTCAGGGATGGTGGGGGCGCGACTATGGCTACACCTTC NA TRBJ1-2 TRBV20-1 NA
CASSFTGASGANVLTF TGTGCCAGCAGCTTCACAGGGGCCTCTGGGGCCAACGTCCTGACTTTC NA TRBJ2-6 TRBV9 TRBD1
CATSRTGAITDTQYF TGTGCCACCAGTCGGACAGGGGCCATCACAGATACGCAGTATTTT NA TRBJ2-3 TRBV24-1 TRBD1
CASSVSGQQHQPQHF TGTGCCAGCAGCGTAAGCGGTCAGCAACATCAGCCCCAGCATTTT NA TRBJ1-5 TRBV9 NA
CASSLGGGSGREKLFF TGTGCCAGCAGTTTAGGGGGGGGCTCGGGTCGGGAAAAACTGTTTTTT NA TRBJ1-4 TRBV28 NA
CATWVGTAYYEQYF TGTGCCACCTGGGTGGGGACAGCGTACTACGAGCAGTACTTC NA TRBJ2-7 TRBV10-3 TRBD1
CASSPSLAGEETQYF TGTGCCAGCAGCCCGAGCCTAGCGGGGGAGGAGACCCAGTACTTC NA TRBJ2-5 TRBV7-9 TRBD2
CASSLTGTGGEQYF TGTGCCAGCAGCCTAACCGGGACAGGGGGTGAGCAGTACTTC NA TRBJ2-7 TRBV2 TRBD1
CSVVLLALQFF TGCAGCGTTGTCTTGCTAGCGTTGCAGTTCTTC NA TRBJ2-1 TRBV29-1 NA
CASSHPGLAGGEQFF TGTGCCAGCTCTCACCCGGGACTAGCGGGCGGAGAGCAGTTCTTC NA TRBJ2-1 TRBV18 TRBD2
CASSMGQLVYNEQFF TGTGCCAGTAGTATGGGGCAGTTAGTATACAATGAGCAGTTCTTC NA TRBJ2-1 TRBV19 NA
CASVNTGGENTEAFF TGTGCCAGCGTCAATACAGGGGGGGAGAACACTGAAGCTTTCTTT NA TRBJ1-1 TRBV2 TRBD1
CASSLGRGPSTDTQYF TGCGCCAGCAGCTTGGGTAGGGGGCCCAGCACAGATACGCAGTATTTT NA TRBJ2-3 TRBV5-1 TRBD1
CASRSSGGNTGELFF TGTGCCAGCAGAAGTAGCGGGGGGAACACCGGGGAGCTGTTTTTT NA TRBJ2-2 TRBV7-8 TRBD2
CAIQGTGGETSTDTQYF TGTGCCATCCAGGGGACAGGGGGCGAGACTAGCACAGATACGCAGTATTTT once TRBJ2-3 TRBV10-3 TRBD1
CASSWSGFATEAFF TGTGCCAGCAGCTGGTCAGGGTTTGCTACTGAAGCTTTCTTT NA TRBJ1-1 TRBV5-4 NA
CASSGPPLLAGGPREQFF TGTGCCAGCAGTGGACCCCCTCTACTAGCGGGAGGGCCACGTGAGCAGTTCTTC NA TRBJ2-1 TRBV2 TRBD2
CASSFGISVRPTDTQYF TGTGCCAGCAGCTTCGGGATTAGCGTCAGGCCCACAGATACGCAGTATTTT NA TRBJ2-3 TRBV7-8 NA
CSAAGQGNEQYF TGCAGCGCTGCGGGACAGGGGAACGAGCAGTACTTC NA TRBJ2-7 TRBV29-1 TRBD1
CASSQDVRAGAYNEQFF TGTGCCAGCAGCCAAGACGTTAGGGCGGGGGCTTACAATGAGCAGTTCTTC NA TRBJ2-1 TRBV4-2 NA
CASNTQDYEQYF TGTGCCAGCAACACTCAGGACTACGAGCAGTACTTC NA TRBJ2-7 TRBV28 NA